This T cell receptor (beta chain) appears in the sequencing data of a study of T-cell reconstitution after alpha-beta-depleted transplantation in children. Study outcomes and limitations: By one year post-transplant, T-cell counts and diversity largely arose from T cells that were newly produced. Surviving recipient T cells and thymic progenitors accounted for the high day-60 TCRbeta diversity observed in some patients. Reportedly, only several hundred clones from non-depleted graft cells drove alpha-beta T-cell counts at about two months.

The library targeted TCRbeta and was prepared with unique molecular identifiers. TCRdb reprocessed the PCR reads with MiXCR, giving one entry per CDR3 protein. The sample lists 55,000 to 70,000 distinct CDR3 sequences; roughly 10% were seen once. This clonotype was detected ten times or more. The antigen is not known. Sample: PBMCs, taken before TCRalphabeta/CD19-depleted stem cell transplant. This clonotype originated in a boy between 10 and 17 years old with acute myeloid leukemia, due to receive a stem cell transplant.

The DNA of the CDR3 is TGTGCCAGCAGTTTAAACAGGGGTTTTGGCTACACCTTC. Translating it yields CASSLNRGFGYTF. The V and J genes are TRBV12-3 or TRBV12-4 and TRBJ1-2, with TRBD1 identical over 7 bases. The length of the CDR3 is 13 residues. V lost 2 bases, J lost 7 bases, and 4 bases stayed unmatched.